The TCR beta chain under discussion was sequenced for a study of blood T cell repertoires in COVID-19. TCRdb keeps only in-frame clones here, not all; method: immunoSEQ multiplex PCR. Among more than 70,000 clones listed, 86% were seen once. Trimming at V came to 1 base and at J to 5 bases, leaving 7 bases not matched to a gene. CDR3 length: 16 amino acids. The germline V gene encodes CDR1 LGHDT and CDR2 YNNKEL (reference sequence). This sequence was found in a man between 60 and 70 years old with acute or convalescent COVID-19. The rearrangement uses TRBV3-1 (or the pseudogene TRBV3-2) and TRBJ2-1; 8 bases line up with TRBD2. Sequenced sample: peripheral blood. CDR3 protein: CASSQGGGGTNNEQFF. The CDR3 bases are TGTGCCAGCAGCCAAGGGGGCGGGGGGACCAACAATGAGCAGTTCTTC.